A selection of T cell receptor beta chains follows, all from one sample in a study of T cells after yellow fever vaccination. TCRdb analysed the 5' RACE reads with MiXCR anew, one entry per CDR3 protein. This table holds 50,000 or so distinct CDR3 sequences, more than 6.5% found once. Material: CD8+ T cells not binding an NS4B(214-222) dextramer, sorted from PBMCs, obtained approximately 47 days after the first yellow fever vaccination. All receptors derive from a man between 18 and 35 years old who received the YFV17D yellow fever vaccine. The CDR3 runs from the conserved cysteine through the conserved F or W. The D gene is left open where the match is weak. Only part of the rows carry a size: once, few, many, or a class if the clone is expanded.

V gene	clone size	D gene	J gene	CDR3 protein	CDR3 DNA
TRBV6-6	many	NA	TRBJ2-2	CASSLKTGELFF	TGTGCCAGCAGTCTGAAAACCGGGGAGCTGTTTTTT
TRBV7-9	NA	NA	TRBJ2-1	CASSSVPYKAPTLEQFF	TGTGCCAGCAGTTCTGTCCCATACAAGGCCCCTACACTTGAGCAGTTCTTC
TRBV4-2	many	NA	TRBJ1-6	CASSQVHDSYNSPLHF	TGTGCCAGCAGCCAGGTTCATGACTCCTATAATTCACCCCTCCACTTT
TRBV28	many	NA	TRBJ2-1	CASDSYNEQFF	TGTGCCAGCGACAGTTACAATGAGCAGTTCTTC
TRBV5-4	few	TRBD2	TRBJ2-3	CASSPSGHTDTQYF	TGTGCCAGCAGCCCTAGCGGCCACACAGATACGCAGTATTTT
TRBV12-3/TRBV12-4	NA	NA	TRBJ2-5	CASSLTGKETQYF	TGTGCCAGCAGTTTAACAGGGAAGGAGACCCAGTACTTC
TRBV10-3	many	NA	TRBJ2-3	CAISASPSTDTQYF	TGTGCCATCTCGGCGAGTCCTAGCACAGATACGCAGTATTTT
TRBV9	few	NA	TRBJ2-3	CASRKSGGHTDTQYF	TGTGCCAGCAGAAAAAGTGGGGGGCACACAGATACGCAGTATTTT
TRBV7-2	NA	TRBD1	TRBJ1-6	CASTADRVNSPLHF	TGTGCCAGCACCGCGGACAGGGTAAATTCACCCCTCCACTTT
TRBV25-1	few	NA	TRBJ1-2	CASSGSDSSYGYTF	TGTGCCAGCAGTGGATCGGACAGCTCCTATGGCTACACCTTC
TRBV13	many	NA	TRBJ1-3	CASSLFPVAGFSGNTIYF	TGTGCCAGCAGCTTATTTCCGGTCGCGGGATTCTCTGGAAACACCATATATTTT
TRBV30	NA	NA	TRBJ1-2	CAWSMEQLYGYTF	TGTGCCTGGAGTATGGAACAGCTCTATGGCTACACCTTC
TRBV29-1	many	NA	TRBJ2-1	CSVYRDGRNEQFF	TGCAGCGTCTACAGGGACGGTAGGAATGAGCAGTTCTTC
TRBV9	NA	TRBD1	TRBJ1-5	CASSVGVTGAQPQHF	TGTGCCAGCAGCGTAGGGGTAACAGGGGCTCAGCCCCAGCATTTT
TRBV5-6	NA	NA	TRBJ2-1	CASSLGVGLFYNEQFF	TGTGCCAGCAGCTTGGGTGTTGGACTGTTCTACAATGAGCAGTTCTTC
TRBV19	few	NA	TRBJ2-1	CASSILSGGHYNEQFF	TGTGCCAGTAGTATCTTGTCGGGGGGCCATTACAATGAGCAGTTCTTC
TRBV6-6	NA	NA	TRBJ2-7	CASRVTTYEQYF	TGTGCCAGCAGAGTAACTACCTACGAGCAGTACTTC
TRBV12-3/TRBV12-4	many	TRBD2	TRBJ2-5	CASMRGLAKGTQYF	TGTGCCAGCATGAGGGGACTAGCTAAGGGGACCCAGTACTTC
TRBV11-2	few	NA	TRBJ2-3	CASSPLLGGERSTDTQYF	TGTGCCAGCAGCCCCCTCCTCGGCGGGGAGCGGAGCACAGATACGCAGTATTTT
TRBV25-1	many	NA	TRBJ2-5	CASKQETQYF	TGTGCCAGCAAGCAGGAGACCCAGTACTTC
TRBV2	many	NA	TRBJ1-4	CASSEGRVATNEKLFF	TGTGCCAGCAGTGAAGGCAGGGTAGCGACTAATGAAAAACTGTTTTTT
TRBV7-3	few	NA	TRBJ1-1	CASSLGGTNEAFF	TGTGCCAGCAGCTTAGGGGGAACGAATGAAGCTTTCTTT
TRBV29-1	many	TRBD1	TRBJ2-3	CSVEDRDRGTDTQYF	TGCAGCGTTGAAGATCGGGACAGGGGCACAGATACGCAGTATTTT
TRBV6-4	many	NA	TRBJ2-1	CASSDDDRAPYNEQFF	TGTGCCAGCAGTGACGACGACAGAGCTCCCTACAATGAGCAGTTCTTC
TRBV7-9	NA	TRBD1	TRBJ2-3	CASSFPGQRDTQYF	TGTGCCAGCAGCTTTCCGGGACAGAGAGATACGCAGTATTTT
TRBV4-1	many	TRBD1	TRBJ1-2	CASSQDPGGFYGYTF	TGCGCCAGCAGCCAAGATCCAGGGGGGTTCTATGGCTACACCTTC
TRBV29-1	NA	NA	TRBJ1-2	CSVERAGANYGYTF	TGCAGCGTTGAGAGGGCAGGGGCTAACTATGGCTACACCTTC
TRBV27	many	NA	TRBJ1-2	CASSFGQNYGYTF	TGTGCCAGCAGTTTTGGGCAGAACTATGGCTACACCTTC
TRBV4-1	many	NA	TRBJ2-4	CASSQAGGARGRDIQYF	TGCGCCAGCAGCCAAGCTGGGGGGGCTCGGGGACGCGATATTCAGTACTTC
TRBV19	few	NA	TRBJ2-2	CASSIVTARAGELFF	TGTGCCAGTAGTATAGTGACTGCGCGGGCCGGGGAGCTGTTTTTT
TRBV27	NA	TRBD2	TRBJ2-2	CASSLWTSGGAGTGELFF	TGTGCCAGCAGTTTGTGGACTAGCGGGGGGGCGGGCACCGGGGAGCTGTTTTTT
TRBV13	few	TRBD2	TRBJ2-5	CASSFRGGPQETQYF	TGTGCCAGCAGCTTCCGGGGGGGCCCGCAAGAGACCCAGTACTTC
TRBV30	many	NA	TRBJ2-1	CAWSHTNYNEQFF	TGTGCCTGGAGTCATACAAATTACAATGAGCAGTTCTTC
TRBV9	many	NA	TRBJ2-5	CASSDSGVQETQYF	TGTGCCAGCAGCGATTCGGGGGTCCAAGAGACCCAGTACTTC
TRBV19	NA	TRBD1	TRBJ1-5	CASSLHRGDGQPQHF	TGTGCCAGTAGTCTGCACAGGGGCGACGGGCAGCCCCAGCATTTT
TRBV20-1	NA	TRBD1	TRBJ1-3	CSARPRDRVSHSGNTIYF	TGCAGTGCTAGACCCCGGGACAGGGTTTCCCACTCTGGAAACACCATATATTTT
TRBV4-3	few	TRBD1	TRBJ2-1	CASSQDLVIGGGRDEQFF	TGCGCCAGCAGCCAAGATCTTGTAATAGGGGGCGGTCGGGATGAGCAGTTCTTC
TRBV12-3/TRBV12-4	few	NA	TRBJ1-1	CASGPGPLGSTEAFF	TGTGCCAGCGGACCCGGGCCCCTCGGCAGCACTGAAGCTTTCTTT
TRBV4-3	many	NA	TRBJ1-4	CASSSLWAGTNEKLFF	TGCGCCAGCAGCTCTCTCTGGGCAGGCACAAATGAAAAACTGTTTTTT
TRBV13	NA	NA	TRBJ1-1	CASSSRTALNTEAFF	TGTGCCAGCAGCTCCCGGACAGCGTTGAACACTGAAGCTTTCTTT